This T cell receptor (beta chain) was identified during a study of CD8 T cells in ankylosing spondylitis. Study-wide findings and caveats: In ankylosing spondylitis patients, matched synovial fluid reportedly showed significant enrichment of disease-linked clones.

This clonotype was counted many times. Its target is not known. The V gene's germline CDR1 is SEHNR and CDR2 FQNEAQ (reference sequence). V was clipped by 5 bases and J by 1 base, with 18 bases between them. CDR3 size: 17 residues. The TCR beta libraries were generated through quantitative 5'-RACE incorporating molecular barcodes. TCRdb called the 5' RACE reads again in MiXCR, with one record for every CDR3 protein. The data contain about 24,000 distinct CDR3 sequences, roughly 13% of them singletons. The source of this sequence is a male donor with ankylosing spondylitis or in good health (not recorded which). This rearrangement joins TRBV7-9 to TRBJ2-4, with D perhaps matching TRBD1 or TRBD2 (6 bases each). The sample consisted of blood. CDR3 loop: CASSLRGGGDAKNIQYF. CDR3 DNA: TGTGCCAGCAGCCTCAGGGGCGGAGGGGACGCCAAAAACATTCAGTACTTC.